Presented here are 4 T cell receptor beta chains from one specimen sequenced in a study of blood T cell repertoires in COVID-19. Some clones are missing from TCRdb's copy, which holds only in-frame ones; the method was immunoSEQ multiplex PCR. Of fewer than 500,000 clones listed, about 89% were seen once; the top ten hold around 4.4%. The sequenced sample was peripheral blood. The receptors here all came from a woman aged 25 to 39 with acute or convalescent COVID-19.

This clone was recorded once. The rearrangement links TRBV5-1 to TRBJ2-3; tentative D call: TRBD2 (5 bases). The CDR3 covers 14 residues. Trimming removed 4 bases from V and 4 bases from J, with 13 bases in between. The germline V gene has CDR1 SGHRS and CDR2 YFSETQ. CDR3 sequence reads: CASSLPVASDTQYF. The CDR3 nucleotides read TGCGCCAGCAGCCTACCTGTAGCGTCAGATACGCAGTATTTT.

The rearrangement joins TRBV4-1 to TRBJ2-1; possible D gene TRBD2, 5 bases. Germline V CDR1 and CDR2: MGHRA, YSYEKL. The CDR3 contains 16 residues. Trimming removed 2 bases at V and 3 bases at J, with 14 bases between. The CDR3 bases are TGCGCCAGCAGCCAAAACCCTAGCTACGACTACAATGAGCAGTTCTTC. Translated, it gives CASSQNPSYDYNEQFF.

This clone has a handful of counts. At one boundary the junction diverges from the germline segment, which might be a read error. This rearrangement joins TRBV2 to TRBJ2-1, with 12 positions matching TRBD2. There are 13 residues in the CDR3. Germline V gene lookup returns CDR1 SNHLY and CDR2 FYNNEI. CDR3 DNA sequence: TGTGCCAGCAGTGGGACTAGCGGGGTAGTACCCCTCTTC. It encodes CASSGTSGVVPLF.

At least ten counts were recorded for this clone. The chain uses TRBV5-1 and TRBJ2-7; TRBD1 is a possible D gene (5 bases). Germline CDR1 and CDR2: SGHRS and YFSETQ. V gave up 2 bases and J gave up 2 bases, with 8 bases separating them. The CDR3 runs 13 residues. CDR3 region: CASSLQDTYEQYF. CDR3 nucleotide sequence: TGCGCCAGCAGCTTACAGGATACCTACGAGCAGTACTTC.